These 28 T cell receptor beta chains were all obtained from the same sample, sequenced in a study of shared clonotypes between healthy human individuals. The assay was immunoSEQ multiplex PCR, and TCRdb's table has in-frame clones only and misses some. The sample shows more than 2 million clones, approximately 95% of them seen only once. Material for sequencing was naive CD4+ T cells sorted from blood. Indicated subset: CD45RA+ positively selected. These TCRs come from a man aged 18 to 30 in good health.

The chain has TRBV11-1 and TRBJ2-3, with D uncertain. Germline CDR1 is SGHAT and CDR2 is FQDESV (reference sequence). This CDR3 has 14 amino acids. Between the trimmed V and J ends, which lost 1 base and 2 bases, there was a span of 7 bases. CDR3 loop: CASSLDGLTDTQYF. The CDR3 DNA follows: TGTGCCAGCAGCTTAGACGGCCTCACAGATACGCAGTATTTT.

The CDR3 spells CASSQAHGPFEAFF. The DNA of the CDR3 is TGCGCCAGCAGCCAAGCCCATGGCCCCTTTGAAGCTTTCTTT. The chain couples TRBV4-1 to TRBJ1-1; D gene unclear. Looked up from germline, CDR1 is MGHRA and CDR2 is YSYEKL. V lost 1 base, J lost 7 bases, and 13 bases lay in between. The CDR3 runs 14 residues.

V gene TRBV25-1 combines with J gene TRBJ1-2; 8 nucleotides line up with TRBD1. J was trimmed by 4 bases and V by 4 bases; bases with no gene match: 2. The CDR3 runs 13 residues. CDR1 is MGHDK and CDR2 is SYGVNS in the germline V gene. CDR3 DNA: TGTGCCAGCAGTGGGGACAGGCCCTATGGCTACACCTTC. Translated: CASSGDRPYGYTF.

CDR3 in DNA: TGTGCCAGCAGTCCCAGCGGGAGCTCCTACAATGAGCAGTTCTTC. It encodes CASSPSGSSYNEQFF. The genes are TRBV25-1 and TRBJ2-1, with 8 bases that match TRBD2. CDR3 length: 15 amino acids. The J segment lost 0 bases and the V segment lost 5 bases, leaving 3 bases of the junction unmatched. The germline gives CDR1 MGHDK, CDR2 SYGVNS.

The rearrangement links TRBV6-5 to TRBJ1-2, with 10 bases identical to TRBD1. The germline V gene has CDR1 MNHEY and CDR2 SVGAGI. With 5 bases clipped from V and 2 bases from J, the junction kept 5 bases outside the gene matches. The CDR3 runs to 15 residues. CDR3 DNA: TGTGCCAGCAGTGCCGCGGGACAGGGGAACTATGGCTACACCTTC. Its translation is CASSAAGQGNYGYTF.

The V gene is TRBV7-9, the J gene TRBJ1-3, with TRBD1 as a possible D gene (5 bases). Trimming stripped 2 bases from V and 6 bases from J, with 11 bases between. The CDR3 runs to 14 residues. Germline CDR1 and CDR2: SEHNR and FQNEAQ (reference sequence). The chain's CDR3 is CASSLTQGANTIYF. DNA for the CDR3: TGTGCCAGCAGCTTAACTCAGGGAGCAAACACCATATATTTT.

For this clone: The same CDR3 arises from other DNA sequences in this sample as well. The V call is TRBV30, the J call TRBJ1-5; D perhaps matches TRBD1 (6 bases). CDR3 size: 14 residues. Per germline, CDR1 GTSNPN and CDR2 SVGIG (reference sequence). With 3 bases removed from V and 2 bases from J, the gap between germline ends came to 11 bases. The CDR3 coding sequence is TGTGCCTGGAGGGTAGGGGGGGGCAATCAGCCCCAGCATTTT. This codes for CAWRVGGGNQPQHF.

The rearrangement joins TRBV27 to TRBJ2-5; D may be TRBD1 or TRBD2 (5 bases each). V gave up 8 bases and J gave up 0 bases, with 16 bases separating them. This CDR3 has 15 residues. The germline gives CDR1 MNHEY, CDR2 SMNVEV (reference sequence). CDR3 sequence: CASRRAGTYQETQYF. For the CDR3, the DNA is TGTGCCAGCCGCCGTGCAGGGACGTACCAAGAGACCCAGTACTTC.

CDR3 sequence reads: CASSSAGVTGELFF. DNA of the CDR3: TGTGCCAGCAGCTCGGCGGGAGTGACCGGGGAGCTGTTTTTT. The chain uses TRBV11-3 and TRBJ2-2, with 7 positions matching TRBD2. Germline lookup yields CDR1 SGHNT and CDR2 YENEEA. The CDR3 consists of 14 residues. J was trimmed by 5 bases and V by 4 bases; bases with no gene match: 4.

The CDR3 region is CASSPRTGGTGELFF. The CDR3 bases are TGTGCCAGCAGTCCGCGGACAGGGGGAACCGGGGAGCTGTTTTTT. This chain links TRBV25-1 with TRBJ2-2; 10 bases line up with TRBD1. Germline V gene lookup returns CDR1 MGHDK and CDR2 SYGVNS. This CDR3 comprises 15 residues. Trimming at V came to 5 bases and at J to 5 bases, leaving 5 bases not matched to a gene.

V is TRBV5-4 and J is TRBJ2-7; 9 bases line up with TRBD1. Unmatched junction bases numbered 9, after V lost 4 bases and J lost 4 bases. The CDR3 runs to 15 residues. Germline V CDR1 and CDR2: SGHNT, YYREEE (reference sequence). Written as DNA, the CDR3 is TGTGCCAGCAGCAAAGGGACAGGGCTTGTTTACGAGCAGTACTTC. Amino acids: CASSKGTGLVYEQYF.

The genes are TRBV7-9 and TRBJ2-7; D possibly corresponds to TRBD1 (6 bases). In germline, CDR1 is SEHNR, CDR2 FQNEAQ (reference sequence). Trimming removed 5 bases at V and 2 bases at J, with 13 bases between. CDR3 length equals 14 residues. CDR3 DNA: TGTGCCAGCAGCCCAGGGGCTGGTACCTACGAGCAGTACTTC. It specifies CASSPGAGTYEQYF.

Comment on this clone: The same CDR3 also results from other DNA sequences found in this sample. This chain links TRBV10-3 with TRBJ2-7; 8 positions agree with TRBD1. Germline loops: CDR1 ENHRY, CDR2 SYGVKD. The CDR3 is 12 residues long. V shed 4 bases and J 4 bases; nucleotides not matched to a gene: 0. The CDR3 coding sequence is TGTGCCATCAGTGGACAGGGGTACGAGCAGTACTTC. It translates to CAISGQGYEQYF.

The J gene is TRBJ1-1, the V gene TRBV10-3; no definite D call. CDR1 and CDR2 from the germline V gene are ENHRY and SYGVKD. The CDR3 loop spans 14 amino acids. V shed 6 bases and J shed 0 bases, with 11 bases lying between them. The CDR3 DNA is TGTGCCATCAGCGCCGACCCCATGAACACTGAAGCTTTCTTT. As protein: CAISADPMNTEAFF.

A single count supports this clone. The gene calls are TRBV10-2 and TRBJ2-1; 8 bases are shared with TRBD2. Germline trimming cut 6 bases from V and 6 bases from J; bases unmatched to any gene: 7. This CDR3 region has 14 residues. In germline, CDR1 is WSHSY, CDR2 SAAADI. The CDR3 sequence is CASRPSGSGNEQFF. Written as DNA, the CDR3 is TGCGCCAGCAGACCAAGCGGGAGTGGCAATGAGCAGTTCTTC.

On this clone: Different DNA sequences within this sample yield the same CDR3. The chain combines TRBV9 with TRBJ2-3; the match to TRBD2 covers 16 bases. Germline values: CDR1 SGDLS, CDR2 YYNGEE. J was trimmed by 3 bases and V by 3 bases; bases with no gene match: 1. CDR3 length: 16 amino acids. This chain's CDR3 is CASSAGLAGGTDTQYF. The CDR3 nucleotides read TGTGCCAGCAGCGCGGGACTAGCGGGGGGGACAGATACGCAGTATTTT.

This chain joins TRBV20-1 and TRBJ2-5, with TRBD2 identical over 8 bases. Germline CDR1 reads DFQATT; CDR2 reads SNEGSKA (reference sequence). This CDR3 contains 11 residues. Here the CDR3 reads CIGREGETQYF. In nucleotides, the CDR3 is TGCATCGGGAGGGAAGGCGAGACCCAGTACTTC.

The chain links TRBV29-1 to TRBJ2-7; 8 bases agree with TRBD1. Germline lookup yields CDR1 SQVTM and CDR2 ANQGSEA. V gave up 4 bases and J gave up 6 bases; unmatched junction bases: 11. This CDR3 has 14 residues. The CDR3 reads CSVALGTGSLEQYF. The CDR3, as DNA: TGCAGCGTTGCCTTGGGGACAGGTTCCCTCGAGCAGTACTTC.

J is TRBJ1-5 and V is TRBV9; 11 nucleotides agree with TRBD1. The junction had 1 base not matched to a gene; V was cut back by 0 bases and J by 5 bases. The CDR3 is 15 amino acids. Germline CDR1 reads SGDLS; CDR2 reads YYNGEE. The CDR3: CASSVGGQGDQPQHF. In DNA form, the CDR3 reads TGTGCCAGCAGCGTAGGGGGACAGGGGGATCAGCCCCAGCATTTT.

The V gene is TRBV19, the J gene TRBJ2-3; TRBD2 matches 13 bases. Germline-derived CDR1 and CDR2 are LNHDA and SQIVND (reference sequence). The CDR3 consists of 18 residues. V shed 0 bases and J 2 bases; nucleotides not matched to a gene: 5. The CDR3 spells CASSIDGTSGKFTDTQYF. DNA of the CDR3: TGTGCCAGTAGTATAGATGGGACTAGCGGGAAATTCACAGATACGCAGTATTTT.

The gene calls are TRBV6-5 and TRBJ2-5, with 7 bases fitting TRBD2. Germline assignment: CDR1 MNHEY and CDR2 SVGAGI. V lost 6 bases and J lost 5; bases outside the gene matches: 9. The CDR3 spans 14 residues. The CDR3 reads CASSWRAREETQYF. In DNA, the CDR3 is TGTGCCAGCAGCTGGAGGGCGCGGGAGGAGACCCAGTACTTC.

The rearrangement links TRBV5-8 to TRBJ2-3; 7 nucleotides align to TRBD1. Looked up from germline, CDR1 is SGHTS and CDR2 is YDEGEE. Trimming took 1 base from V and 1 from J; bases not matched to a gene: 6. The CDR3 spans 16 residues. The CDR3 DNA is TGTGCCAGCAGCTTGAACAGGGGAATAGGCACAGATACGCAGTATTTT. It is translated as CASSLNRGIGTDTQYF.

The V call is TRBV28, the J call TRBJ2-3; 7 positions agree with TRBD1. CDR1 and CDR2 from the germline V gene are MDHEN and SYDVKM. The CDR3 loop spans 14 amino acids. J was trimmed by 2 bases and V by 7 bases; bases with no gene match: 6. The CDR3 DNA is TGTGCCAGCACCACGACAGGGCACACAGATACGCAGTATTTT. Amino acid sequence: CASTTTGHTDTQYF.

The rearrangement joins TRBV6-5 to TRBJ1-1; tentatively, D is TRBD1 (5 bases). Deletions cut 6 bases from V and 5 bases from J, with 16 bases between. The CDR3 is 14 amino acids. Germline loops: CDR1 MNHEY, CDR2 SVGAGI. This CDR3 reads CASSLDRLRTEAFF. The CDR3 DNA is TGTGCCAGCAGCTTAGACAGACTCAGGACTGAAGCTTTCTTT.

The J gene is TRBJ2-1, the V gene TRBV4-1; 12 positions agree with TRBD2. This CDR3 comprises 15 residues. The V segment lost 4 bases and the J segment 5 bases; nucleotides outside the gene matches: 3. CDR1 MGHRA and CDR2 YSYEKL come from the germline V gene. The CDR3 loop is CASSPTSGRDNEQFF. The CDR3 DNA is TGCGCCAGCAGCCCGACTAGCGGGAGAGACAATGAGCAGTTCTTC.

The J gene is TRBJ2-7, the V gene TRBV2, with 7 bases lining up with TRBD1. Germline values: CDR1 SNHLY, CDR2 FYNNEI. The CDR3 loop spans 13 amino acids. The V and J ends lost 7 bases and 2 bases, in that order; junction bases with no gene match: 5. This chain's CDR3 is CASKDRRAYEQYF. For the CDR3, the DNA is TGTGCCAGCAAGGACAGGCGAGCCTACGAGCAGTACTTC.

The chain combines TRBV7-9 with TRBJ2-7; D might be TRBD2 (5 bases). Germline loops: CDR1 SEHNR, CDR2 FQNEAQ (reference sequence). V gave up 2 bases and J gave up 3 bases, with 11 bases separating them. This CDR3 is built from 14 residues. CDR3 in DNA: TGTGCCAGCAGCTTATTGGGGAGTAACTACGAGCAGTACTTC. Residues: CASSLLGSNYEQYF.

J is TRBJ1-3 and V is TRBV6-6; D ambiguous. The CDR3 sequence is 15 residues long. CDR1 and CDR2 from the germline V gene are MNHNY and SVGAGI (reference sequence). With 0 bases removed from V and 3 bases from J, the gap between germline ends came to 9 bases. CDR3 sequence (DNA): TGTGCCAGCAGTTACTCGTATAGATTTGGAAACACCATATATTTT. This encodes CASSYSYRFGNTIYF.